This TCR beta chain was sequenced during a study of blood T cell repertoires in COVID-19. Study information: The cDNA or gDNA used as material had been derived from T cells, B-cell-depleted T cells, or PBMCs.

V lost 3 bases and J 0 bases, leaving 11 bases between the germline ends. Germline values: CDR1 DFQATT, CDR2 SNEGSKA (reference sequence). This CDR3 is 15 amino acids long. In the original analysis: Reference gene primer amplification gave estimated nucleated cell counts. Sequencing used immunoSEQ multiplex PCR; TCRdb keeps in-frame clones, though not all of them. The V and J calls and clone size are taken from that table; D and trimming were inferred from the DNA. The sample records 150,000 to 180,000 clones, around three quarters being singletons. The chain combines TRBV20-1 with TRBJ1-4, with D unresolved. Specimen: peripheral blood. The clonotype originates from a man aged 80 or over with acute or convalescent COVID-19. CDR3 loop: CSASPTAPTNEKLFF. Written as DNA, the CDR3 is TGCAGTGCTAGTCCCACAGCCCCAACTAATGAAAAACTGTTTTTT.